This is a list of T cell receptor beta chains from one sample in a study of PD-1 and CTLA-4 blockade in melanoma. Data came from immunoSEQ multiplex PCR; TCRdb stores just in-frame clones and leaves some out. The sample has approximately 33,000 clones; more than 85% are singletons. Sequences were derived from CD8+ T cells from peripheral blood, sampled from a patient given anti-PD-1 treatment. These receptors came from a human donor with melanoma. Each CDR3 is given with its conserved first and last residue. Each record gives: J gene, D gene, clone size, V gene, CDR3 DNA, CDR3 protein. The D gene is left open where the match is weak. A clone size is listed for some rows: how often the clone was seen (once, few, many), or a class if it is expanded.

TRBJ2-5 | NA | NA | TRBV7-8 | TGTGCCAGCAGCAGGGGTAGTGCGAGTTTCGAGACCCAGTACTTC | CASSRGSASFETQYF
TRBJ2-7 | NA | NA | TRBV7-9 | TGTGCCAGCAGCTTAGCCGAGCCAAAGGGCGAGCAGTACTTC | CASSLAEPKGEQYF
TRBJ2-7 | TRBD1 | few | TRBV5-1 | TGCGCCAGCAGCGAAAACAGGGGCTCCTACGAGCAGTACTTC | CASSENRGSYEQYF
TRBJ2-1 | TRBD2 | NA | TRBV13 | TGTGCCAGCAGCCGGACTAGCGGGGGAGTCAATGAGCAGTTCTTC | CASSRTSGGVNEQFF
TRBJ1-5 | NA | NA | TRBV2 | TGTGCCAGCAGTACCTTCCAGGGGACCAATCAGCCCCAGCATTTT | CASSTFQGTNQPQHF
TRBJ2-7 | NA | NA | TRBV5-1 | TGCGCCAGCAGCTTTAACAGCATCTCCTACGAGCAGTACTTC | CASSFNSISYEQYF
TRBJ1-1 | TRBD1 | NA | TRBV3-1/TRBV3-2 | TGTGCCAGCAGCCGGAGACAGGGGGCAACTGAAGCTTTCTTT | CASSRRQGATEAFF
TRBJ1-2 | NA | NA | TRBV3-1/TRBV3-2 | TGTGCCAGCAGCCAAGATCCTTGGCAGGAGTATGGCTACACCTTC | CASSQDPWQEYGYTF
TRBJ1-5 | NA | once | TRBV10-3 | TGTGCCATCAGTGACGACCCGGCTGTGAGAGGGCTTTTTTTT | CAISDDPAVRGLFF
TRBJ1-5 | TRBD1 | NA | TRBV7-9 | TGTGCCAGCAGCTCGGGACAGGGGGCGAATCAGCCCCAGCATTTT | CASSSGQGANQPQHF
TRBJ1-2 | TRBD1 | NA | TRBV5-4 | TGTGCCAGCAGCTTGGCAGGGGGCGAGAACTATGGCTACACCTTC | CASSLAGGENYGYTF
TRBJ2-7 | TRBD1 | NA | TRBV9 | TGTGCCAGCAGCGGATTGACAGGGACCATTTACGAGCAGTACTTC | CASSGLTGTIYEQYF
TRBJ2-7 | NA | NA | TRBV19 | TGTGCCAGTAGTCTACAGGGGAGGCTCTACGAGCAGTACTTC | CASSLQGRLYEQYF
TRBJ2-1 | NA | NA | TRBV11-2 | TGTGCCAGCAGGACACTTGGGGGATCCGTGTACAATGAGCAGTTCTTC | CASRTLGGSVYNEQFF
TRBJ1-5 | NA | few | TRBV27 | TGTGCCAGCAGTTTATTAGGGAATCAGCCCCAGCATTTT | CASSLLGNQPQHF
TRBJ1-2 | NA | NA | TRBV6-5 | TGTGCCAGCAGTTACTCGAGCGGAACGCATGGCTACACCTTC | CASSYSSGTHGYTF
TRBJ1-5 | NA | NA | TRBV7-9 | TGTGCCAGCAGCTTAGTGGGCATGGGGAGCAATCAGCCCCAGCATTTT | CASSLVGMGSNQPQHF
TRBJ1-1 | NA | once | TRBV30 | TGTGCCTGGAGGCCGGGGGGGTCGAACACTGAAGCTTTCTTT | CAWRPGGSNTEAFF
TRBJ2-7 | NA | NA | TRBV5-6 | TGTGCCAGCAGCTTTAGGGAGTCCTACGAGCAGTACTTC | CASSFRESYEQYF
TRBJ2-1 | TRBD2 | NA | TRBV13 | TGTGCCAGCAGCCCCCCGGTTAGCGGGAGACACAATGAGCAGTTCTTC | CASSPPVSGRHNEQFF
TRBJ2-1 | NA | NA | TRBV11-2 | TGTGCCAGCAGCGTACTCGCTGAGCAGTTCTTC | CASSVLAEQFF
TRBJ2-7 | NA | NA | TRBV29-1 | TGCAGCGTTGAAGATCCCCAGTCCCAAAGCTACGAGCAGTACTTC | CSVEDPQSQSYEQYF
TRBJ1-5 | TRBD1 | NA | TRBV27 | TGTGCCAGCAGTTTATTGCCCCCGGGACAGGGAAGCAATCAGCCCCAGCATTTT | CASSLLPPGQGSNQPQHF
TRBJ2-1 | NA | NA | TRBV5-1 | TGCGCCAGCAGCCCCCTCGACAGTTCCCTTGAGCAGTTCTTC | CASSPLDSSLEQFF
TRBJ1-3 | NA | NA | TRBV28 | TGTGCCAGCAGTTTTTCCGGGACAATCGGAAACACCATATATTTT | CASSFSGTIGNTIYF
TRBJ2-2 | TRBD1 | NA | TRBV6-1 | TGTGCCAGCAGTGAGGGGACAGGGGACACCGGGGAGCTGTTTTTT | CASSEGTGDTGELFF
TRBJ1-3 | NA | NA | TRBV2 | TGTGCCACCATCTCGGGACTCGGAAGAAACACCATATATTTT | CATISGLGRNTIYF
TRBJ1-3 | NA | few | TRBV11-3 | TGTGCCAGCAGCTTAGATCTTGGAAACACCATATATTTT | CASSLDLGNTIYF
TRBJ2-7 | NA | NA | TRBV6-5 | TGTGCCAGCAGTTACGGAGCAGGGGAGAACTACGAGCAGTACTTC | CASSYGAGENYEQYF
TRBJ2-7 | TRBD2 | NA | TRBV7-8 | TGTGCCAGCAGCATCCGACTAGCGGGCACCTACGAGCAGTACTTC | CASSIRLAGTYEQYF
TRBJ2-7 | NA | NA | TRBV11-2 | TGTGCCAGCAGCCACCCCTGGCGTTACTCCTACGAGCAGTACTTC | CASSHPWRYSYEQYF
TRBJ1-2 | NA | NA | TRBV24-1 | TGTGCCACCAGCCGAGGGGGGGAGGACTATGGCTACACCTTC | CATSRGGEDYGYTF
TRBJ2-7 | TRBD2 | NA | TRBV5-6 | TGTGCCAGCAGCCGCATGACTAGCGGGCGCTACGAGCAGTACTTC | CASSRMTSGRYEQYF
TRBJ1-4 | NA | NA | TRBV6-2/TRBV6-3 | TGTGCCAGCAGTTACCCAAAACATCTCCCGACAGCAGCAACTAATGAAAAACTGTTTTTT | CASSYPKHLPTAATNEKLFF
TRBJ2-1 | NA | once | TRBV11-2 | TGTGCCAGCAGCCTTGGTTACAATGAGCAGTTCTTC | CASSLGYNEQFF
TRBJ2-5 | TRBD1 | NA | TRBV7-8 | TGTGCCAGCAGCTTAGAGACAGGGTCACAAGAGACCCAGTACTTC | CASSLETGSQETQYF
TRBJ1-1 | TRBD1 | once | TRBV9 | TGTGCCAGCAGCTTCCCCGGACAGGGGCTTACTGAAGCTTTCTTT | CASSFPGQGLTEAFF
TRBJ1-1 | NA | NA | TRBV6-5 | TGTGCCAGCAGGGTTGACAGTGAAGCTTTCTTT | CASRVDSEAFF
TRBJ2-1 | TRBD2 | NA | TRBV28 | TGTGCCAGCAAACGGAGCGGGAGGGTGAATGAGCAGTTCTTC | CASKRSGRVNEQFF
TRBJ2-1 | NA | NA | TRBV7-8 | TGTGCCAGCAGCCCTACTCGGACGGAACTTTACAATGAGCAGTTCTTC | CASSPTRTELYNEQFF
TRBJ1-1 | NA | NA | TRBV27 | TGTGCCAGCAGTTTCATGAGGACGACCCGGAACACTGAAGCTTTCTTT | CASSFMRTTRNTEAFF
TRBJ1-1 | NA | NA | TRBV29-1 | TGCAGCGTTGGGTCAGGTGTGATAAGGAACACTGAAGCTTTCTTT | CSVGSGVIRNTEAFF
TRBJ2-7 | NA | NA | TRBV28 | TGTGCCAGCAGTTGGGTGAACGAGCAGTACTTC | CASSWVNEQYF
TRBJ1-5 | NA | NA | TRBV2 | TGTGCCAGCAGTTCAGCCCCCATAGGCAATCAGCCCCAGCATTTT | CASSSAPIGNQPQHF
TRBJ1-4 | NA | once | TRBV7-6 | TGTGCCAGCAGCTTAGGATCAGGTGCCGGGGCCGAAAAACTGTTTTTT | CASSLGSGAGAEKLFF